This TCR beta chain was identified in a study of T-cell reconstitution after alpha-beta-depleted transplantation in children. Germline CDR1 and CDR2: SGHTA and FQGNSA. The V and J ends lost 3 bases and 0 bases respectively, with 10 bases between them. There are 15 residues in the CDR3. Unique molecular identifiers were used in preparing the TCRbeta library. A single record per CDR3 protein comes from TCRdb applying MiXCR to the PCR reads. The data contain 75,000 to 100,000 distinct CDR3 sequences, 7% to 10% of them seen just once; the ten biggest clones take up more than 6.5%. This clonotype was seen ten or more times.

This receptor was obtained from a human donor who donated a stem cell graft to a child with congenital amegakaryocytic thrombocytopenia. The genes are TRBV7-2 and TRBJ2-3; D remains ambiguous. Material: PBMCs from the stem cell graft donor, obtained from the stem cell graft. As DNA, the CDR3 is TGTGCCAGCAGCTTTATGGTGGATAGCACAGATACGCAGTATTTT. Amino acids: CASSFMVDSTDTQYF.